Reported below is one T cell receptor (beta chain). This clonotype has a count of ten or more. What this receptor recognizes is not known. One base away there is no much larger clone; base qualities are not given. This sample was included in a study of response to subunit inactivated influenza vaccine (dated by TCRdb to 2017 to 2018). The study in broad terms: The study used deep quantitative T cell receptor repertoire profiling to track responses to a trivalent subunit inactivated influenza vaccine.

The CDR3 starts with the cysteine, ends with the phenylalanine, and has 14 residues. The kept DNA is CDR3 alone, 42 bases in frame from the first base. CDR1 and CDR2 are read off the germline V gene (reference sequence) as DFQATT and SNEGSKA. At the junction V is shortened by 6 bases and J by 8 bases, with 19 bases in between. The library was generated by RT-PCR. The sequencer was an Illumina HiSeq 2500. TCRdb applied fastp at Q25 and MiXCR to the public reads, then kept only in-frame beta chains. Under each unique CDR3 protein, matching rows form one entry showing the most common genes and DNA. The sample data list 430,000 or so distinct CDR3 sequences, and approximately 11% of these were observed just once. Clones ranked in the top ten supply around 12% of the sample. The investigation overall reported the following: The authors suggested that each seasonal influenza vaccination may recruit only a limited number of new T cells.

The sample's time point label, in plain terms: approximately 40 days after influenza vaccine administration. Recombination connected TRBV20-1 to TRBJ1-4; TRBD1 is perhaps the D gene, given 5 matching bases. The sample here was PBMCs from blood, taken more than 35 days after vaccination. The sequence came from a man aged 50-60 years who received an inactivated influenza vaccine. Donor details come from another sample of the same person, matched by shared clones. The CDR3 sequence is CSAILGGSGEKLFF. The bases read TGCAGTGCCATTTTGGGGGGGAGTGGGGAAAAACTGTTTTTT.